This T cell receptor beta chain emerged from a study of metastatic and nonmetastatic thyroid tumors (dated by TCRdb to about 2020). At the level of the whole study: For patients with malignant and with benign thyroid disease, the researchers compared repertoires between peripheral blood samples and tumor or nodule tissue samples.

Before undergoing thyroid surgery, none of the patients had been given any kind of treatment. Patient clinical samples collected from about 2012 to 2019 were retrospectively analysed using T-cell receptor beta sequencing. Points the paper makes about the study in general: In both blood and tumor samples, malignant tumors were reported to have significantly higher TCR beta diversity than benign nodules.

For CDR1 and CDR2, the germline V gene lists MDHEN and SYDVKM. The CDR3 goes from the cysteine to the phenylalanine over 12 residues. Only the CDR3 portion is preserved as DNA: 36 bases, with reading frame beginning at the first base. Trimming at the junction amounts to 5 bases on V and 9 bases on J, and the germline ends lie 13 bases apart. Library preparation used PCR. The instrument given in TCRdb is Illumina HiSeq 4000. High-throughput sequencing was used to profile the TCR beta-chain CDR3 region of each patient. For the original study's pipeline: A classifier to discriminate distant-metastatic papillary thyroid cancer patients was built from CDR3 differences across clinicopathological groups. To measure repertoire diversity the researchers used the Shannon index, while the Morisita-Horn index served to gauge how similar the tumor and blood repertoires were. Using fastp at Q25 and MiXCR, TCRdb reprocessed the public reads and kept productive beta chains. The V and J calls and clone size are TCRdb's, not the authors'. Within this sample are some 15,000 clones, with around 10% of them counted one time only. The top ten constitute approximately 32% of the sample.

By share, this clone ranks as medium-sized (0.01 to 0.1%). There is no known antigen for this receptor. It has no much larger one-base neighbor in the sample; base qualities were not kept. Sequencing input: blood. The sequence was collected from a female donor with papillary thyroid cancer or a benign thyroid nodule (not recorded which). Some clones in this sample may be carry-over from other donors' samples. The sequence is built from TRBV28 and TRBJ1-1; matching of 5 bases hints at TRBD1 as the D gene. CDR3 loop: CASSLGWGKAFF. The DNA sequence is as follows: TGTGCCAGCAGTCTGGGTTGGGGGAAAGCTTTCTTT. The full variable domain, completed from the reference TRBV28 and TRBJ1-1 proteins outside the CDR3, reads DVKVTQSSRYLVKRTGEKVFLECVQDMDHENMFWYRQDPGLGLRLIYFSYDVKMKEKGDIPEGYSVSREKKERFSLILESASTNQTSMYLCASSLGWGKAFFGQGTRLTVV.